This T cell receptor (beta chain) is from a study of blood T cell repertoires in COVID-19. Whole-study context: Spain, Italy and the United States supplied samples that represented acute and convalescent COVID-19. The analysed material was cDNA or gDNA that came from T cells, B-cell-depleted T cells, or PBMCs.

Losses at the gene ends were 5 bases for V and 4 bases for J; bases not matched to a gene: 24. From germline, CDR1 is LNHDA and CDR2 SQIVND (reference sequence). This CDR3 is 21 amino acids long. In the authors' workflow: Reference gene primers were amplified, and this amplification served to estimate nucleated cell counts. The method was immunoSEQ multiplex PCR; TCRdb's version includes in-frame clones alone and lacks a portion of them. The V and J calls and clone size were taken over from that table, and D and trimming were inferred from the DNA. The repertoire holds 250,000 or so clones, with around four fifths as singletons.

This chain connects TRBV19 to TRBJ1-5; 9 bases map to TRBD1. The sample consisted of peripheral blood. The clonotype originates from a woman in her sixties or seventies with active or convalescent COVID-19. CDR3 coding DNA: TGTGCCAGTAGTCAATACACTTCCGATGGGGACAGGGCCCTAGCTAATCAGCCCCAGCATTTT. Amino acid sequence: CASSQYTSDGDRALANQPQHF.